This T cell receptor (beta chain) was sequenced for a study of regulatory T cells in long-lasting Graves disease. Study context: Persistence in Graves' disease denoted antithyroid drug use beyond 5 years alongside positive TSH receptor antibodies.

The study's findings and limits: Persistent Graves' patients possessed reduced TCR diversity relative to recently diagnosed ones.

This clonotype was seen only a few times. Its antigen remains unidentified. Germline-derived CDR1 and CDR2 are SGHAT and FQNNGV. This CDR3 contains 14 residues. V was pared by 5 bases and J by 7 bases, with 14 bases between. The time point is: persistent/refractory GD, antithyroid drugs over 5 years with positive TRAb. The authors made the TCR library using RNA they extracted from PBMCs. iRepertoire HTBI primers and Arm-PCR of CDR3 regions built TCR beta libraries. TCRdb reanalysed the multiplex PCR reads using MiXCR and keeps one entry per CDR3 protein. The table lists a few hundred thousand distinct CDR3 sequences, approximately 25% of them singletons.

The sequence derives from a woman in her 40s with Graves disease. The sequencing here drew on peripheral blood mononuclear cells (PBMCs), taken when the disease was refractory, from a patient treated with antithyroid drugs. The rearrangement joins TRBV11-2 to TRBJ2-2; possibly TRBD2 for D (6 bases). DNA of the CDR3: TGTGCCAGCAGCCAAGATCGGCGGGACGGGGAGCTGTTTTTT. Translated, it gives CASSQDRRDGELFF.